The table lists the clone carrying this T cell receptor (beta chain) with many counts. Its specificity is unknown. The CDR3 is 12 amino acids. V lost 5 bases and J lost 4, with 8 bases in between. This sample's time point: longitudinal time-point 1 (baseline). The unsorted libraries originated from 2 million PBMCs kept at -80 C. This sample was included in a study of neurological immune-mediated disorders. Study results and limitations: Patients with HTLV-1-associated myelopathy showed the most TCR clonal expansion. Those with multiple sclerosis showed the least, falling below healthy controls. Subjects shared no identical expanded-clone CDR3 amino acid sequences, suggesting private TCR-beta repertoires in all groups.

The team produced cDNA through 5'RACE using 10-nucleotide random UMIs. In TCRdb, the 5' RACE reads were re-called with MiXCR into one record per CDR3 protein. In the table there are about 71,000 distinct CDR3 sequences, roughly 10% of which are singletons. The TCR comes from a man aged 25 to 40 in good health. Sequences were obtained from PBMCs. The J gene is TRBJ1-2, the V gene TRBV12-3 or TRBV12-4; D is undetermined. CDR3 coding DNA: TGTGCCAGCAGTACCGGCCGCTATGGCTACACCTTC. It is translated as CASSTGRYGYTF.